This entry lists 28 T cell receptor beta chains sequenced from one sample in a study of OX40 agonist ivuxolimab in advanced cancers. Data came from immunoSEQ multiplex PCR; TCRdb stores just in-frame clones and leaves some out. The table includes roughly 29,000 clones, approximately 91% detected once. The sample here was CD4+ or CD8+ T cells sorted from blood, taken in a trial of the OX40 agonist ivuxolimab. These receptors came from an adult with an advanced solid tumor such as melanoma, head and neck, liver or kidney cancer.

Remarks on this clone: In the same sample, other DNA sequences code for this CDR3. J is TRBJ2-1 and V is TRBV7-8; D tentatively reads TRBD1 or TRBD2 (5 bases each). This CDR3 is built from 14 residues. The V gene's germline CDR1 is SGHVS and CDR2 FQNEAQ. The germline V and J ends were trimmed by 8 bases and 2 bases, with 13 bases remaining between them. Written as DNA, the CDR3 is TGTGCCAGCGGTGGGGGATTGGCCTACAATGAGCAGTTCTTC. It encodes CASGGGLAYNEQFF.

V usage is TRBV18 and J usage is TRBJ2-7, with D possibly being TRBD2 (6 bases). V gave up 4 bases and J gave up 2 bases, with 12 bases separating them. The CDR3 is 14 amino acids. Germline assignment: CDR1 KGHSH and CDR2 LQKENI. CDR3 amino acids: CASSLRDSPYEQYF. In DNA, the CDR3 is TGTGCCAGCTCACTCCGGGACTCTCCCTACGAGCAGTACTTC.

The rearrangement links TRBV4-3 to TRBJ2-7; 9 bases line up with TRBD2. CDR3 size: 17 residues. CDR1 is LGHNA, CDR2 YSLEER, per germline. The junction had 15 bases not matched to a gene; V was cut back by 1 base and J by 8 bases. CDR3 sequence reads: CASSQARQSGRLGQQYF. Written as DNA, the CDR3 is TGCGCCAGCAGCCAAGCTAGGCAGAGCGGGAGGCTAGGACAGCAGTACTTC.

The genes are TRBV7-2 and TRBJ2-1, with 9 bases fitting TRBD2. The V gene's germline CDR1 is SGHTA and CDR2 FQGNSA. The CDR3 is 18 residues long. Unmatched junction bases numbered 14, after V lost 5 bases and J lost 3 bases. The DNA for the CDR3 is TGTGCCAGCAGCCCGGACGGCCGCGGGGGGGCCGGCTACAATGAGCAGTTCTTC. Protein product: CASSPDGRGGAGYNEQFF.

The V gene is TRBV19, the J gene TRBJ1-5; D is uncertain. The CDR3 covers 12 residues. Trimming shortened V by 1 base and J by 7 bases, and 5 bases separated the two germline ends. CDR1 is LNHDA, CDR2 SQIVND, per germline (reference sequence). In nucleotides, the CDR3 is TGTGCCAGTAGTATAGCCAACCAGCCCCAGCATTTT. This encodes CASSIANQPQHF.

CDR3 amino acids: CASNGRAYEQYF. The CDR3 bases are TGTGCCAGCAACGGCAGGGCCTACGAGCAGTACTTC. The chain joins TRBV2 to TRBJ2-7; TRBD1 is a possible D gene (5 bases). Germline CDR1 and CDR2: SNHLY and FYNNEI. The CDR3 is 12 amino acids. The germline V and J ends were trimmed by 7 bases and 2 bases, with 9 bases remaining between them. Filled out from reference TRBV2 and TRBJ2-7, the complete variable domain reads EPEVTQTPSHQVTQMGQEVILRCVPISNHLYFYWYRQILGQKVEFLVSFYNNEISEKSEIFDDQFSVERPDGSNFTLKIRSTKLEDSAMYFCASNGRAYEQYFGPGTRLTVT.

Comment on this clone: The sample has other DNA sequences that encode this CDR3 too. The rearrangement links TRBV7-2 to TRBJ2-7; D gene uncertain. CDR3 length: 13 amino acids. V was clipped by 3 bases and J by 3 bases, with 9 bases between them. CDR1 is SGHTA and CDR2 is FQGNSA in the germline V gene. The DNA of the CDR3 is TGTGCCAGCAGCTTGGTCGGAGACTACGAGCAGTACTTC. It encodes CASSLVGDYEQYF. Complete variable domain (other parts from reference TRBV7-2 and TRBJ2-7): GAGVSQSPSNKVTEKGKDVELRCDPISGHTALYWYRQSLGQGLEFLIYFQGNSAPDKSGLPSDRFSAERTGGSVSTLTIQRTQQEDSAVYLCASSLVGDYEQYFGPGTRLTVT.

V and J are TRBV27 and TRBJ2-2; D not resolved. CDR3 length: 15 amino acids. CDR1 MNHEY and CDR2 SMNVEV come from the germline V gene (reference sequence). V gave up 5 bases and J gave up 2 bases, with 12 bases separating them. Here the CDR3 reads CASSLLYKNTGELFF. The CDR3 DNA follows: TGTGCCAGCAGTCTACTATACAAAAACACCGGGGAGCTGTTTTTT.

V and J are TRBV5-6 and TRBJ1-1, with D perhaps matching TRBD1 (6 bases). V was pared by 0 bases and J by 2 bases, with 17 bases between. The CDR3 runs to 17 residues. Germline assignment: CDR1 SGHDT and CDR2 YYEEEE. CDR3 loop: CASSLGWTAVLNTEAFF. CDR3 in DNA: TGTGCCAGCAGCTTGGGGTGGACAGCCGTACTCAACACTGAAGCTTTCTTT.

This chain links TRBV28 with TRBJ2-7, with 9 bases lining up with TRBD1. After removal of 9 bases from V and 4 bases from J, the junction contained 7 bases not matched to a gene. The CDR3 is 13 residues long. Germline assignment: CDR1 MDHEN and CDR2 SYDVKM. The CDR3 DNA is TGTGCCAGTAACCGGGACAGGGATTACGAGCAGTACTTC. This codes for CASNRDRDYEQYF.

The V call is TRBV4-1, the J call TRBJ2-1; 13 nucleotides align to TRBD2. The CDR3 covers 16 residues. V dropped 3 bases and J dropped 9; count of bases not matched to a gene: 8. Germline V gene lookup returns CDR1 MGHRA and CDR2 YSYEKL. The CDR3 bases are TGCGCCAGCAGCCATTTACTAGCGGGGGGGCAAAGTGAGCAGTTCTTC. Translated: CASSHLLAGGQSEQFF.

This clone was detected once. This chain connects TRBV15 to TRBJ2-3, with D tentatively TRBD1 (6 bases). Trimming cost V 5 bases and J 0 bases, with 15 bases left between them. This CDR3 spans 16 amino acids. Looked up from germline, CDR1 is LNHNV and CDR2 is YYDKDF (reference sequence). CDR3 in amino acids: CATSALWTASTDTQYF. The CDR3 DNA is TGTGCCACCAGCGCTCTCTGGACAGCGAGCACAGATACGCAGTATTTT.

The V gene is TRBV5-6, the J gene TRBJ1-1; the D is unclear. V was shortened by 2 bases and J by 4 bases, with 3 bases between the two germline ends. Germline V gene data show CDR1 as SGHDT and CDR2 as YYEEEE. The CDR3 runs 11 residues. CDR3 residues: CASSLATEAFF. In DNA form, the CDR3 reads TGTGCCAGCAGCTTAGCCACTGAAGCTTTCTTT.

The rearrangement links TRBV13 to TRBJ2-5; the match to TRBD1 covers 9 bases. This CDR3 region has 16 residues. Germline V gene data show CDR1 as PRHDT and CDR2 as FYEKMQ (reference sequence). V lost 5 bases to trimming and J lost 5 bases; unmatched junction nucleotides: 12. The DNA for the CDR3 is TGTGCCAGCAGCGGCCAAGGCACAGGGGGCGATGAGACCCAGTACTTC. Its translation is CASSGQGTGGDETQYF. The entire variable domain, with the rest obtained from reference TRBV13 and TRBJ2-5, is as follows: AAGVIQSPRHLIKEKRETATLKCYPIPRHDTVYWYQQGPGQDPQFLISFYEKMQSDKGSIPDRFSAQQFSDYHSELNMSSLELGDSALYFCASSGQGTGGDETQYFGPGTRLLVL.

This sequence joins TRBV6-1 and TRBJ1-1; D might be TRBD1 (5 bases). V was clipped by 0 bases and J by 5 bases, with 10 bases between them. Germline V gene data show CDR1 as MNHNS and CDR2 as SASEGT. CDR3 length: 14 residues. CDR3 protein: CASSEAWGGTEAFF. Written as DNA, the CDR3 is TGTGCCAGCAGTGAAGCTTGGGGGGGGACTGAAGCTTTCTTT.

V usage is TRBV4-1 and J usage is TRBJ2-7; perhaps TRBD2 as D (5 bases). V was pared by 0 bases and J by 2 bases, with 11 bases between. This CDR3 has 15 residues. Germline V gives CDR1 MGHRA, CDR2 YSYEKL. In DNA, the CDR3 is TGCGCCAGCAGCCAAGAAGACGGACTTACCTACGAGCAGTACTTC. Translation: CASSQEDGLTYEQYF.

This clone turned up a few times. The DNA of the CDR3 is TGTGCCATCAGTAGTAGCGGGAGAAGTACCGATGAGCAGTTCTTC. This gives the protein CAISSSGRSTDEQFF. J is TRBJ2-1 and V is TRBV10-3; 9 bases are a match to TRBD2. Germline lookup yields CDR1 ENHRY and CDR2 SYGVKD. With V trimmed by 5 bases and J by 8 bases, 10 bases remained unmatched. This CDR3 is 15 amino acids long.

In its sample, this clone was seen once. The chain is built from TRBV7-9 and TRBJ2-7; TRBD2 aligns across 9 bases. The CDR3 is 15 amino acids. CDR1 SEHNR and CDR2 FQNEAQ come from the germline V gene (reference sequence). Losses at the gene ends were 5 bases for V and 4 bases for J; bases not matched to a gene: 9. The CDR3 DNA is TGTGCCAGCAGCGCCGCCGGGACTAGCATATACGAGCAGTACTTC. This translates into CASSAAGTSIYEQYF.

The V gene is TRBV7-2, the J gene TRBJ1-3, with D uncertain. The CDR3 is made up of 10 amino acids. Trimming took 6 bases from V and 6 from J, leaving 3 bases between them. Looked up from germline, CDR1 is SGHTA and CDR2 is FQGNSA. The CDR3 loop reads CASSENTIYF. The CDR3 DNA is TGTGCCAGCAGTGAAAACACCATATATTTT.

Only one count was recorded for this clone. The gene calls are TRBV11-2 and TRBJ2-1, with D unclear. V was cut by 5 bases and J by 12 bases, with 14 bases left in between. This CDR3 region has 12 residues. Germline V gene data show CDR1 as SGHAT and CDR2 as FQNNGV. This chain's CDR3 is CASSAPAPRQFF. The DNA for the CDR3 is TGTGCCAGCAGCGCCCCGGCTCCCAGGCAGTTCTTC. The full variable domain, its missing parts supplied by reference TRBV11-2 and TRBJ2-1, is EAGVAQSPRYKIIEKRQSVAFWCNPISGHATLYWYQQILGQGPKLLIQFQNNGVVDDSQLPKDRFSAERLKGVDSTLKIQPAKLEDSAVYLCASSAPAPRQFFGPGTRLTVL.

The gene calls are TRBV7-2 and TRBJ2-1; D may be TRBD1 or TRBD2 (5 bases each). This CDR3 has 13 residues. Per germline, CDR1 SGHTA and CDR2 FQGNSA. Trimming shortened V by 1 base and J by 9 bases, and 10 bases separated the two germline ends. The CDR3 spells CASSLGGLGEQFF. In DNA form, the CDR3 reads TGTGCCAGCAGCTTAGGGGGGTTGGGTGAGCAGTTCTTC.

The rearrangement uses TRBV5-4 and TRBJ2-7, with D perhaps being TRBD1 or TRBD2 (5 bases each). This CDR3 comprises 12 residues. The V gene lost 0 bases and the J gene lost 5 bases, with 6 bases spanning the gap. Germline CDR1 is SGHNT and CDR2 is YYREEE (reference sequence). CDR3 loop: CASSLGGDEQYF. DNA for the CDR3: TGTGCCAGCAGCTTGGGAGGGGACGAGCAGTACTTC.

The chain joins TRBV7-8 to TRBJ1-1, with D hard to call. CDR1 and CDR2 (germline): SGHVS, FQNEAQ. CDR3 length: 12 residues. V was shortened by 11 bases and J by 0 bases, with 10 bases between the two germline ends. The CDR3: CAEDWVNTEAFF. The CDR3 region has the DNA TGTGCCGAGGATTGGGTGAACACTGAAGCTTTCTTT.

The chain employs TRBV19 and TRBJ2-1; D remains ambiguous. Per germline, CDR1 LNHDA and CDR2 SQIVND (reference sequence). Trimming stripped 3 bases from V and 3 bases from J, with 6 bases between. The CDR3 is 13 amino acids. The CDR3, as DNA: TGTGCCAGTAGTATGGCTAGCTACAATGAGCAGTTCTTC. Protein product: CASSMASYNEQFF.

The V call is TRBV2, the J call TRBJ2-7; 9 bases are shared with TRBD1. V trimming: 2 bases; J trimming: 3 bases; junction bases outside the gene matches: 17. The CDR3 has 19 residues. CDR1 and CDR2 (germline): SNHLY, FYNNEI. The CDR3 sequence is CASSETRTGASYRYYEQYF. CDR3 coding DNA: TGTGCCAGCAGTGAAACCAGGACAGGGGCCTCCTATCGCTACTACGAGCAGTACTTC.

The CDR3 protein is CATSGWASGGYNEQFF. The CDR3 DNA is TGTGCCACCAGCGGGTGGGCTAGCGGGGGCTACAATGAGCAGTTCTTC. The chain has TRBV15 and TRBJ2-1, with 10 bases identical to TRBD2. Unmatched junction bases numbered 7, after V lost 5 bases and J lost 3 bases. The CDR3 sequence is 16 residues long. Germline V gives CDR1 LNHNV, CDR2 YYDKDF (reference sequence).

The chain couples TRBV7-9 to TRBJ2-7; 9 positions match TRBD1. This CDR3 has 14 residues. Germline CDR1 SEHNR, CDR2 FQNEAQ (reference sequence). The V segment lost 5 bases and the J segment 5 bases; nucleotides outside the gene matches: 7. The CDR3: CASSHRDRDHEQYF. The CDR3 region has the DNA TGTGCCAGCAGCCACCGGGACAGGGACCACGAGCAGTACTTC.

The chain combines TRBV7-9 with TRBJ1-1; 7 bases line up with TRBD1. Trimming cost V 5 bases and J 0 bases; bases outside gene matches: 6. This CDR3 is 15 amino acids long. Germline CDR1 reads SEHNR; CDR2 reads FQNEAQ (reference sequence). The CDR3 sequence is CASSPSTGLNTEAFF. For the CDR3, the DNA is TGTGCCAGCAGCCCATCGACAGGGCTGAACACTGAAGCTTTCTTT.